This passage covers 25 T cell receptor beta chains from one sample sequenced in a study of T cell clonotyping in hematopoietic cell transplantation. The data were produced by immunoSEQ multiplex PCR, yet TCRdb's version contains in-frame clones alone and is incomplete. The sample contains approximately 4,300 clones, 90% to 95% of which appear only once. The sample was peripheral blood mononuclear cells, taken 30 days after allogeneic stem cell transplant. The receptor set was obtained from a male patient between 65 and 85 years old who had an allogeneic stem cell transplant from an unrelated donor, so T cells may come from the graft donor. Some clones in this sample may be carry-over from other donors' samples.

The chain carries TRBV5-1 and TRBJ2-5, with TRBD1 as a possible D gene (6 bases). Between the trimmed V and J ends, which lost 0 bases and 4 bases, there was a span of 13 bases. The length of the CDR3 is 15 residues. Germline V gene lookup returns CDR1 SGHRS and CDR2 YFSETQ. The CDR3 DNA is TGCGCCAGCAGCTTGGCCCAGGGGCGCCCAGAGACCCAGTACTTC. It translates to CASSLAQGRPETQYF.

The chain is built from TRBV28 and TRBJ1-2; the match to TRBD1 covers 10 bases. Trimming took 2 bases from V and 8 from J; bases not matched to a gene: 11. Germline V gives CDR1 MDHEN, CDR2 SYDVKM. This CDR3 region has 16 residues. The chain's CDR3 is CASSLGQGGTQGGYTF. In nucleotides, the CDR3 is TGTGCCAGCAGTTTAGGACAGGGGGGGACTCAGGGCGGCTACACCTTC.

The rearrangement links TRBV7-8 to TRBJ1-1; no clear D. Germline V gene lookup returns CDR1 SGHVS and CDR2 FQNEAQ. The CDR3 runs 15 residues. Trimming shortened V by 6 bases and J by 6 bases, and 20 bases separated the two germline ends. The CDR3 here is CASRPAAEAWAEAFF. CDR3 in DNA: TGTGCCAGCAGACCCGCGGCAGAAGCCTGGGCTGAAGCTTTCTTT.

The rearrangement uses TRBV11-2 and TRBJ2-7; 7 bases line up with TRBD2. Germline V gene lookup returns CDR1 SGHAT and CDR2 FQNNGV. The CDR3 runs to 15 residues. V lost 5 bases and J lost 6; bases outside the gene matches: 13. CDR3 nucleotides: TGTGCCAGCAGCCAACTCCGCGGGGGAATGGGCGAGCAGTACTTC. Translated: CASSQLRGGMGEQYF.

The genes are TRBV7-2 and TRBJ2-3; 7 bases are a match to TRBD2. Germline trimming cut 6 bases from V and 2 bases from J; bases unmatched to any gene: 5. CDR3 length: 14 residues. Germline-derived CDR1 and CDR2 are SGHTA and FQGNSA. In DNA, the CDR3 is TGTGCCAGCAGAACAGCGGGACCCACAGATACGCAGTATTTT. It yields the protein CASRTAGPTDTQYF.

The chain carries TRBV14 and TRBJ1-5; D might be TRBD1 (5 bases). V dropped 4 bases and J dropped 7 bases, with 11 bases sitting between them. Germline loops: CDR1 SGHDN, CDR2 FVKESK. This CDR3 has 13 amino acids. CDR3 in DNA: TGTGCCAGCAGCCGGGGGAGGGGACAGCCCCAGCATTTT. This translates into CASSRGRGQPQHF.

This clone has only one observation. This chain links TRBV2 with TRBJ2-6, with a weak D call TRBD2 (6 bases). From germline, CDR1 is SNHLY and CDR2 FYNNEI. Trimming left V 3 bases short and J 5 bases short, with 11 bases between. This CDR3 has 15 residues. The CDR3 region has the DNA TGTGCCAGCAGTGATCGGGGGATCAGGGCCAACGTCCTGACTTTC. Protein product: CASSDRGIRANVLTF.

In this sample, this clone turned up once. This chain's CDR3 is CASSFSGGEQYF. For the CDR3, the DNA is TGTGCCAGCAGTTTTAGTGGGGGCGAGCAGTACTTC. The rearrangement uses TRBV28 and TRBJ2-7; D is possibly TRBD1 or TRBD2 (5 bases each). This CDR3 comprises 12 residues. The V end lost 3 bases, the J end lost 6 bases, and 9 bases lay between the germline ends. Looked up from germline, CDR1 is MDHEN and CDR2 is SYDVKM.

The J gene is TRBJ2-7, the V gene TRBV11-1; the D gene is possibly TRBD2 (6 bases). Between the trimmed V and J ends, which lost 1 base and 1 base, there was a span of 11 bases. Germline values: CDR1 SGHAT, CDR2 FQDESV (reference sequence). The CDR3 is 15 amino acids. In DNA, the CDR3 is TGTGCCAGCAGCTTAGAGGCTAGCGCATCCTACGAGCAGTACTTC. It specifies CASSLEASASYEQYF.

This chain connects TRBV6-1 to TRBJ1-4; 7 bases align to TRBD1. Trimming took 0 bases from V and 7 from J; bases not matched to a gene: 2. The CDR3 is 14 amino acids. Germline CDR1 and CDR2: MNHNS and SASEGT. CDR3: CASSEATGFEKLFF. The CDR3 bases are TGTGCCAGCAGTGAAGCGACAGGGTTTGAAAAACTGTTTTTT.

About this clone itself: One end of the junction does not line up with germline, which may come from a read error. The V gene is TRBV6-1, the J gene TRBJ2-7, with D uncertain. The CDR3 runs 13 residues. The germline V gene has CDR1 MNHNS and CDR2 SASEGT. The DNA of the CDR3 is TGTGCCAGCAGTGAACACCCCTCGTCTTCCTCAGGATTC. It specifies CASSEHPSSSSGF.

This sequence joins TRBV4-2 and TRBJ1-2, with D possibly matching TRBD1 (5 bases). Trimming removed 6 bases from V and 4 bases from J, with 15 bases in between. Germline V CDR1 and CDR2: LGHNA, YNFKEQ. The CDR3 is 14 amino acids. The CDR3 region is CASRGGVRGYGYTF. DNA of the CDR3: TGTGCCAGCAGGGGGGGGGTAAGGGGCTATGGCTACACCTTC.

The V and J genes are TRBV28 and TRBJ1-3, with D possibly matching TRBD1 (5 bases). Germline V gene sequence: CDR1 MDHEN, CDR2 SYDVKM. V lost 1 base and J lost 4, with 11 bases in between. The CDR3 loop spans 15 amino acids. The CDR3 here is CASSLLRTLGNTIYF. The CDR3 region has the DNA TGTGCCAGCAGTTTATTGAGGACACTAGGAAACACCATATATTTT. The variable domain in full, completed from reference TRBV28 and TRBJ1-3, reads DVKVTQSSRYLVKRTGEKVFLECVQDMDHENMFWYRQDPGLGLRLIYFSYDVKMKEKGDIPEGYSVSREKKERFSLILESASTNQTSMYLCASSLLRTLGNTIYFGEGSWLTVV.

V is TRBV4-2 and J is TRBJ2-2; D remains ambiguous. Trimming shortened V by 1 base and J by 4 bases, and 7 bases separated the two germline ends. The germline gives CDR1 LGHNA, CDR2 YNFKEQ. The CDR3 is made up of 14 amino acids. The CDR3 spells CASSQAHGTGELFF. CDR3 nucleotides: TGTGCCAGCAGCCAAGCCCACGGCACCGGGGAGCTGTTTTTT.

V and J are TRBV5-1 and TRBJ2-2, with 10 bases identical to TRBD1. Germline CDR1 is SGHRS and CDR2 is YFSETQ. J lost 6 bases, V lost 4 bases, and 9 bases had no gene match. The CDR3 totals 16 residues. The CDR3 region is CASSLGQGDRSGELFF. CDR3 DNA: TGCGCCAGCAGCCTCGGACAGGGGGATAGGTCCGGGGAGCTGTTTTTT.

The chain uses TRBV30 and TRBJ2-7; possibly TRBD2 for D (6 bases). V was shortened by 0 bases and J by 5 bases, with 8 bases between the two germline ends. The germline V gene has CDR1 GTSNPN and CDR2 SVGIG (reference sequence). The CDR3 is 12 residues long. The DNA of the CDR3 is TGTGCCTGGAGTGTACGCGGGGACGAGCAGTACTTC. It specifies CAWSVRGDEQYF.

This chain joins TRBV4-2 and TRBJ1-4; TRBD1 matches 8 bases. J lost 7 bases, V lost 5 bases, and 6 bases had no gene match. The germline V gene has CDR1 LGHNA and CDR2 YNFKEQ. This CDR3 contains 14 residues. CDR3 nucleotide sequence: TGTGCCAGCAGCTCGGACAGGGAGGCTGAAAAACTGTTTTTT. Translating gives CASSSDREAEKLFF.

CDR3: CASSGRRSHKNIQYF. CDR3 coding DNA: TGTGCCAGCAGCGGTCGGCGGAGCCACAAAAACATTCAGTACTTC. The chain employs TRBV5-6 and TRBJ2-4; no clear D. Trimming removed 4 bases from V and 3 bases from J, with 14 bases in between. Germline V gene sequence: CDR1 SGHDT, CDR2 YYEEEE. The CDR3 length is 15 residues.

The chain couples TRBV5-4 to TRBJ2-2; 11 bases align to TRBD1. Trimming at V came to 4 bases and at J to 5 bases, leaving 7 bases not matched to a gene. Germline V gives CDR1 SGHNT, CDR2 YYREEE (reference sequence). The CDR3 extends over 16 amino acids. The CDR3 nucleotides are TGTGCCAGCAGCGGTACCGGGACAGGGGGGACCGGGGAGCTGTTTTTT. Translation gives CASSGTGTGGTGELFF.

This chain joins TRBV6-1 and TRBJ2-7; TRBD1 matches at 8 bases. The CDR3 sequence is 14 residues long. V gave up 7 bases and J gave up 6 bases; unmatched junction bases: 11. Per germline, CDR1 MNHNS and CDR2 SASEGT. The CDR3 bases are TGTGCCAGCACTACGGACAGGGTGGTACGCGAGCAGTACTTC. It encodes CASTTDRVVREQYF.

The rearrangement joins TRBV4-1 to TRBJ1-4, with TRBD1 as a possible D gene (5 bases). CDR1 is MGHRA and CDR2 is YSYEKL in the germline V gene. Trimming stripped 4 bases from V and 3 bases from J, with 12 bases between. CDR3 length: 15 amino acids. DNA of the CDR3: TGCGCCAGCAGCCGCATGGGGGTAGCTAATGAAAAACTGTTTTTT. It encodes CASSRMGVANEKLFF.

This sequence joins TRBV6-5 and TRBJ2-1; TRBD2 matches at 9 bases. The CDR3 loop spans 15 amino acids. J gave up 5 bases and V 6 bases, and 8 bases lay outside the gene matches. Germline V gives CDR1 MNHEY, CDR2 SVGAGI. Written as DNA, the CDR3 is TGTGCCAGCAGGACTAGCGGAAGTCCTAACAATGAGCAGTTCTTC. This sequence encodes CASRTSGSPNNEQFF.

This clone was found once. The rearrangement joins TRBV4-1 to TRBJ1-3; D is unresolved. V lost 0 bases and J 0 bases, leaving 6 bases between the germline ends. The CDR3 length is 15 residues. Looked up from germline, CDR1 is MGHRA and CDR2 is YSYEKL. CDR3 sequence reads: CASSQDVDSGNTIYF. CDR3 nucleotide sequence: TGCGCCAGCAGCCAAGATGTGGACTCTGGAAACACCATATATTTT.

V is TRBV7-2 and J is TRBJ2-2, with 10 positions matching TRBD2. V shed 1 base, J shed 5 bases, and the junction held 4 bases outside the gene matches. Germline CDR1 is SGHTA and CDR2 is FQGNSA. CDR3 size: 16 residues. CDR3 in amino acids: CASSLVSTSGTGELFF. CDR3 sequence (DNA): TGTGCCAGCAGCTTAGTATCGACTAGCGGGACCGGGGAGCTGTTTTTT.

This chain uses TRBV2 with TRBJ2-1; 8 bases line up with TRBD1. The CDR3 is made up of 13 amino acids. CDR1 and CDR2 (germline): SNHLY, FYNNEI. V shed 7 bases and J 5 bases; nucleotides not matched to a gene: 4. This CDR3 is CASNYRGNNEQFF. Here the CDR3 DNA reads TGTGCCAGCAACTACAGGGGGAACAATGAGCAGTTCTTC.